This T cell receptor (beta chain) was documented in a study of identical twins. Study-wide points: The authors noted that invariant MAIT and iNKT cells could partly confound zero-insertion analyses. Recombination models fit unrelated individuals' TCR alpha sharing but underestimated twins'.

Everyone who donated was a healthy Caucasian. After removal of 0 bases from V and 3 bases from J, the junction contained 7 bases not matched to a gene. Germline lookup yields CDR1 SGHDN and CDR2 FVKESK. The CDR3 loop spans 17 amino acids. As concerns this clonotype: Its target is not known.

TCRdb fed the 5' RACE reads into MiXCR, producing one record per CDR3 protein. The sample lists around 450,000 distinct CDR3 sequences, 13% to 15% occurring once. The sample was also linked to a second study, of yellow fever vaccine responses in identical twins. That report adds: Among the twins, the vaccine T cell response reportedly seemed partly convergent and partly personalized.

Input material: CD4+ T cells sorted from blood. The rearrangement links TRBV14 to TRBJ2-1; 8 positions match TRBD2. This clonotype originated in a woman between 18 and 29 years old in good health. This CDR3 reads CASSQDSGTIIYNEQFF. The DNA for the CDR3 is TGTGCCAGCAGCCAAGATAGCGGGACTATCATCTACAATGAGCAGTTCTTC.